The clone carrying this TCR beta chain was found once. This sample was included in a study of cytomegalovirus exposure and HLA in healthy donors. The junction had 3 bases not matched to a gene; V was cut back by 3 bases and J by 4 bases. The CDR3 is 15 amino acids. Germline values: CDR1 SGHTA, CDR2 FQGNSA. A multiplex PCR was run with 60 Vbeta primers and 13 Jbeta primers. Sequencing was performed with immunoSEQ multiplex PCR; in TCRdb, only in-frame clones are kept and a portion is missing. The sample has fewer than 95,000 clones, approximately 63% seen once. The V call is TRBV7-2, the J call TRBJ2-1; the match to TRBD2 covers 10 bases. Material for sequencing was PBMCs. The TCR was taken from a woman between 25 and 40 years old in good health and CMV-seronegative. The CDR3 sequence: CASSFKREGYNEQFF. In DNA form, the CDR3 reads TGTGCCAGCAGCTTCAAGCGGGAGGGTTACAATGAGCAGTTCTTC.